What follows describes a single T cell receptor beta chain. With 5 bases removed from V and 0 bases from J, the gap between germline ends came to 7 bases. The V gene's germline CDR1 is MNHEY and CDR2 SVGAGI. The CDR3 has 14 amino acids. This entry comes from a study of memory CD4+ T cells and cytomegalovirus serostatus. Measured with immunoSEQ multiplex PCR; TCRdb has only the in-frame clones, and not every one. The sample yields almost 55,000 clones, around 78% seen once. Single viable CD3+CD4+CD8-CD45RO+ cells were sorted as the memory CD4+ T cells. Sequences were obtained from memory CD4+ T cells from blood. The TCR was taken from an adult in good health and CMV-seronegative. This chain links TRBV6-5 with TRBJ1-4; tentative D call: TRBD1 (5 bases). This chain's CDR3 is CASSQQATNEKLFF. DNA for the CDR3: TGTGCCAGCAGTCAACAGGCAACTAATGAAAAACTGTTTTTT.